Below, one TCR beta chain is given with its context. The antigen remains undetermined. The sample is drawn from a study of cytomegalovirus exposure and HLA in healthy donors. Study-level results: HLA alleles showed associations with about 17,000 TCR beta sequences in a later analysis, at a 0.05 false discovery rate. For TCR beta chains, V- and J-gene trimming was later linked to a missense DCLRE1C variant.

From germline, CDR1 is MNHNS and CDR2 SASEGT. V was shortened by 1 base and J by 3 bases, with 10 bases between the two germline ends. The CDR3 runs to 15 residues. Primers for the PCR totalled 60 Vbeta and 13 Jbeta. Sequencing used immunoSEQ multiplex PCR; TCRdb keeps in-frame clones, though not all of them. Its clone listing holds about 83,000 clones. This sequence joins TRBV6-1 and TRBJ2-1; D perhaps matches TRBD1 (6 bases). This clonotype originated in a man younger than 35 in good health and CMV-seropositive. Source material: PBMCs. The CDR3 region has the DNA TGTGCCAGCAGTGAAGATGGGGGCGGCTACAATGAGCAGTTCTTC. This codes for CASSEDGGGYNEQFF.